This T cell receptor (beta chain) was identified during a study of response to subunit inactivated influenza vaccine (dated by TCRdb to between 2017 and 2018). For the wider study: Deep quantitative profiling of the T cell receptor repertoire was used in the study to follow responses to a trivalent subunit inactivated influenza vaccine. The research as a whole found: The authors suggested that each seasonal influenza vaccination may recruit only a limited number of new T cells.

Library creation used RT-PCR. TCRdb names Illumina HiSeq 2500 as the instrument used. TCRdb reprocessing: public reads trimmed at Q25 with fastp, clones called with MiXCR, in-frame beta chains kept. Entries are consolidated by CDR3 protein sequence, retaining the most common genes and DNA. The sample table contains about 160,000 distinct CDR3 sequences; only one count was recorded for about a tenth of them. The ten largest clonotypes hold around 12% of the sample. CDR1 and CDR2 are read off the germline V gene as SGHRS and YFSETQ. The CDR3 numbers 13 residues from cysteine through phenylalanine. Left in the record is the CDR3 DNA by itself, 39 bases read in frame from the first base. Deletion took 5 bases off V and 0 bases off J, with a span of 7 bases between the germline ends. To note about this clonotype: The specificity of this receptor is unknown. No per-base quality is available; no much larger clone lies one base away.

The meaning of the sample's time point label: 45 days after influenza vaccine administration. The sequence is built from TRBV5-1 and TRBJ2-3; perhaps TRBD1 is the D gene, with 5 bases matching. The specimen comprised non-naive T cells sorted from PBMCs, sampled 40 to 50 days after vaccination. The sample's cell subset or site, from its label and the paper: memory T cell fraction. This TCR was recovered from a man in his fifties or sixties who received an inactivated influenza vaccine. Donor details come from another sample of the same person, matched by shared clones. The nucleotide sequence is TGCGCCAGCAGTGGGGCTAGCACAGATACGCAGTATTTT. This yields the protein CASSGASTDTQYF.